The present T cell receptor beta chain was sequenced within a study of technical replicates of blood from a handful of donors. The CDR3 loop spans 16 amino acids. Germline V gives CDR1 SGHNT, CDR2 YYREEE (reference sequence). Trimming left V 2 bases short and J 1 base short, with 14 bases between. Only in-frame clones appear in the TCRdb table, and some are missing; sequencing was by immunoSEQ multiplex PCR. The sample has approximately 90,000 clones; approximately 95% are singletons. The V and J genes are TRBV5-4 and TRBJ2-3; a weak D match, TRBD2 (6 bases). The sequence was collected from a human donor in good health. The material sequenced was T cells isolated from PBMCs. The CDR3 is CASSFSRSGGTDTQYF. Written as DNA, the CDR3 is TGTGCCAGCAGCTTTTCACGTTCGGGAGGCACAGATACGCAGTATTTT.